This T cell receptor beta chain was observed in a study of technical replicates of blood from a handful of donors listed by TCRdb under 2017. Points on this clone: Its binding antigen is unknown. Base qualities are not at hand, and no much larger clone is one base apart.

CDR1 and CDR2 were assigned from the germline V gene as MGHRA and YSYEKL. The cysteine opens and the phenylalanine closes a CDR3 of 13 amino acids. Just CDR3 DNA is preserved here, 39 bases in frame from base 1. Relative to germline, V is 3 bases shorter and J is 5 bases shorter, with 10 bases between their ends. The library was generated by the immunoSEQ multiplex PCR assay. The source is immuneACCESS, and TCRdb retained only in-frame sequences with V and J called. Part of the clones is not carried over; for the studies checked, unresolved V genes explain less than half of this, and the remainder is unexplained. This sample is represented by tens of thousands of clones; about 96% of them were singletons. Jointly, the top ten make up approximately 0.37% of the sample.

The material sequenced was T cells isolated from PBMCs. This receptor was obtained from a human donor in good health. The sequence is built from TRBV4-1 and TRBJ1-2; too little of a D gene remains to name it. The DNA sequence is TGCGCCAGCAGCCACACAAGAGGGTATGGCTACACCTTC. It specifies CASSHTRGYGYTF.